Following are 5 T cell receptor beta chains from one sample sequenced in a study of OX40 agonist ivuxolimab in advanced cancers. Assay used: immunoSEQ multiplex PCR; TCRdb lists only in-frame clones, some missing. The profile shows tens of thousands of clones, roughly 80% of them singletons. Source: CD4+ or CD8+ T cells sorted from blood, taken in a trial of the OX40 agonist ivuxolimab. All receptors derive from an adult with an advanced solid tumor such as melanoma, head and neck, liver or kidney cancer.

The chain has TRBV2 and TRBJ1-5, with a weak D call TRBD1 (5 bases). This CDR3 has 16 residues. Germline CDR1 SNHLY, CDR2 FYNNEI. V shed 4 bases and J shed 0 bases, with 13 bases lying between them. The CDR3 here is CASSAGPLFSNQPQHF. CDR3 coding DNA: TGTGCCAGCAGTGCGGGACCCTTATTTAGCAATCAGCCCCAGCATTTT.

The V call is TRBV6-1, the J call TRBJ2-3; TRBD2 might be the D (7 bases). The V gene's germline CDR1 is MNHNS and CDR2 SASEGT. CDR3 length: 15 residues. V gave up 8 bases and J gave up 5 bases, with 20 bases separating them. CDR3 coding DNA: TGTGCCAGCTCCCCCCTCGGGGGGCGTGGAGATACGCAGTATTTT. Protein sequence: CASSPLGGRGDTQYF.

The chain has TRBV2 and TRBJ1-1; D gene uncertain. The CDR3 consists of 14 residues. In germline, CDR1 is SNHLY, CDR2 FYNNEI. The V end lost 3 bases, the J end lost 3 bases, and 11 bases lay between the germline ends. DNA for the CDR3: TGTGCCAGCAGTGACCGTCTTGGAGACACTGAAGCTTTCTTT. This sequence encodes CASSDRLGDTEAFF.

The CDR3 sequence is CASREYATGSEAFF. DNA for the CDR3: TGTGCCAGCAGAGAATACGCAACAGGAAGTGAAGCTTTCTTT. The gene calls are TRBV2 and TRBJ1-1, with a possible D match to TRBD1 (5 bases). The V end lost 6 bases, the J end lost 7 bases, and 18 bases lay between the germline ends. CDR3 length: 14 residues. CDR1 and CDR2 (germline): SNHLY, FYNNEI. Full variable domain (outside the CDR3, taken from reference TRBV2 and TRBJ1-1): EPEVTQTPSHQVTQMGQEVILRCVPISNHLYFYWYRQILGQKVEFLVSFYNNEISEKSEIFDDQFSVERPDGSNFTLKIRSTKLEDSAMYFCASREYATGSEAFFGQGTRLTVV.

A few counts support this clone. The chain carries TRBV6-1 and TRBJ1-2; D is possibly TRBD1 (6 bases). This CDR3 spans 14 amino acids. Between the trimmed V and J ends, which lost 2 bases and 4 bases, there was a span of 11 bases. Germline loops: CDR1 MNHNS, CDR2 SASEGT. The CDR3 DNA sequence: TGTGCCAGCAGTGAAAGGGGGAGGGGCTATGGCTACACCTTC. As protein: CASSERGRGYGYTF.